This entry describes one TCR beta chain. The data were obtained in a study of blood T cell repertoires in COVID-19. Across the whole study: COVID-19 samples, acute and convalescent, were from the United States, Italy and Spain.

The data were produced by immunoSEQ multiplex PCR, yet TCRdb's version contains in-frame clones alone and is incomplete. The repertoire has roughly 260,000 clones, 82% of them found once; the top ten carry roughly 4.9%. V lost 1 base, J lost 3 bases, and 3 bases stayed unmatched. This CDR3 region has 16 residues. Germline CDR1 is SEHNR and CDR2 is FQNEAQ (reference sequence). The chain joins TRBV7-9 to TRBJ1-4, with 9 nucleotides matching TRBD1. This sequence originates from a woman over 75 with active or convalescent COVID-19. Sequenced input: peripheral blood. CDR3 coding DNA: TGTGCCAGCAGCTTAGGGACAGGGGTGCCTAATGAAAAACTGTTTTTT. This encodes CASSLGTGVPNEKLFF.